These 20 T cell receptor beta chains share one sample of origin, sequenced in a study of T cells after yellow fever vaccination. A single record per CDR3 protein comes from TCRdb applying MiXCR to the 5' RACE reads. The table records some 340,000 distinct CDR3 sequences, 4.1% of them present only once. Sequenced material: PBMCs, taken 5 days after the yellow fever booster vaccination. The receptors come from a man between 18 and 29 years old who received the YFV17D yellow fever vaccine.

The chain links TRBV12-3 or TRBV12-4 to TRBJ1-2; no definite D call. V was cut by 3 bases and J by 2 bases, with 7 bases left in between. CDR3 size: 13 residues. CDR3 sequence: CASSFLENYGYTF. Written as DNA, the CDR3 is TGTGCCAGCAGTTTTCTAGAAAACTATGGCTACACCTTC.

V and J are TRBV7-9 and TRBJ2-4; tentatively, D is TRBD2 (5 bases). Trimming shortened V by 2 bases and J by 6 bases, and 8 bases separated the two germline ends. The CDR3 length is 13 residues. In germline, CDR1 is SEHNR, CDR2 FQNEAQ (reference sequence). The CDR3 nucleotides are TGTGCCAGCAGCTTATGGGAGCGAAACATTCAGTACTTC. It encodes CASSLWERNIQYF.

Many counts were recorded for this clonotype. The V call is TRBV5-5, the J call TRBJ2-3, with TRBD2 matching 7 bases. CDR1 and CDR2 (germline): SGHKS, YYEKEE (reference sequence). V dropped 1 base and J dropped 5; count of bases not matched to a gene: 4. The CDR3 runs 14 residues. This chain's CDR3 is CASSLLGGGDTQYF. The CDR3 DNA is TGTGCCAGCAGCTTGTTGGGCGGGGGAGATACGCAGTATTTT.

This clonotype was counted only a few times. V is TRBV29-1 and J is TRBJ2-7, with D unresolved. The CDR3 is made up of 11 amino acids. Germline V CDR1 and CDR2: SQVTM, ANQGSEA. Trimming shortened V by 3 bases and J by 3 bases, and 6 bases separated the two germline ends. CDR3 region: CSVEGDYEQYF. CDR3 in DNA: TGCAGCGTTGAGGGTGACTACGAGCAGTACTTC.

There are a few counts of this clonotype. The rearrangement uses TRBV5-4 and TRBJ2-2, with 7 bases identical to TRBD1. Unmatched junction bases numbered 6, after V lost 4 bases and J lost 6 bases. The CDR3 sequence is 14 residues long. CDR1 and CDR2 from the germline V gene are SGHNT and YYREEE (reference sequence). The CDR3: CASSLDRPAGELFF. CDR3 bases: TGTGCCAGCAGCCTGGACAGGCCCGCCGGGGAGCTGTTTTTT. The full variable domain, in which reference TRBV5-4 and TRBJ2-2 provide the parts outside the CDR3, is ETGVTQSPTHLIKTRGQQVTLRCSSQSGHNTVSWYQQALGQGPQFIFQYYREEENGRGNFPPRFSGLQFPNYSSELNVNALELDDSALYLCASSLDRPAGELFFGEGSRLTVL.

This sequence joins TRBV3-1 and TRBJ2-7; D tentatively reads TRBD1 or TRBD2 (5 bases each). V shed 4 bases and J shed 2 bases, with 12 bases lying between them. The CDR3 extends over 14 amino acids. Germline V gives CDR1 LGHDT, CDR2 YNNKEL (reference sequence). CDR3 sequence: CASSRAGTTYEQYF. In DNA form, the CDR3 reads TGTGCCAGCAGCCGGGCAGGGACCACCTACGAGCAGTACTTC.

A few counts support this clonotype. The V call is TRBV12-3 or TRBV12-4, the J call TRBJ2-3; D call uncertain. Trimming took off 7 bases at V and 12 bases at J, with 17 bases between the two ends. CDR3 length: 12 residues. CDR3 sequence reads: CASTLRSVLQYF. DNA for the CDR3: TGTGCCAGCACCCTTCGGTCGGTTTTACAGTATTTT.

This clonotype occurred many times. This chain connects TRBV15 to TRBJ2-5; D gene ambiguous. Trimming removed 0 bases from V and 5 bases from J, with 4 bases in between. The germline gives CDR1 LNHNV, CDR2 YYDKDF (reference sequence). CDR3 length equals 12 residues. The CDR3 DNA reads as TGTGCCACCAGCAGAGATCAGGAGACCCAGTACTTC. It codes for CATSRDQETQYF. Variable domain in full (rest from reference TRBV15 and TRBJ2-5): DAMVIQNPRYQVTQFGKPVTLSCSQTLNHNVMYWYQQKSSQAPKLLFHYYDKDFNNEADTPDNFQSRRPNTSFCFLDIRSPGLGDTAMYLCATSRDQETQYFGPGTRLLVL.

The V gene is TRBV5-1, the J gene TRBJ1-1, with 7 bases identical to TRBD1. The CDR3 is made up of 17 amino acids. J was trimmed by 1 base and V by 3 bases; bases with no gene match: 12. The germline gives CDR1 SGHRS, CDR2 YFSETQ. CDR3 loop: CASSYSIEGATNTEAFF. CDR3 bases: TGCGCCAGCAGCTACAGCATTGAGGGGGCGACGAACACTGAAGCTTTCTTT.

This clonotype was seen ten or more times. The chain couples TRBV5-5 to TRBJ2-7; 9 nucleotides align to TRBD1. Germline V gene sequence: CDR1 SGHKS, CDR2 YYEKEE (reference sequence). This CDR3 contains 15 residues. V lost 1 base to trimming and J lost 3 bases; unmatched junction nucleotides: 5. The CDR3 sequence: CASSLLGQGGYEQYV. DNA of the CDR3: TGTGCCAGCAGCTTGTTGGGACAGGGAGGCTACGAGCAGTACGTC.

This clonotype was picked up a small number of times. J is TRBJ2-3 and V is TRBV3-1; TRBD2 might be the D (5 bases). The CDR3 loop spans 15 amino acids. V gave up 1 base and J gave up 7 bases, with 15 bases separating them. Germline CDR1 reads LGHDT; CDR2 reads YNNKEL (reference sequence). In DNA, the CDR3 is TGTGCCAGCAGCCAAGTTAGTCTATCGGGAAATACGCAGTATTTT. Translating gives CASSQVSLSGNTQYF.

V gene TRBV6-1 combines with J gene TRBJ2-5; possibly TRBD1 or TRBD2 for D (6 bases each). Trimming left V 5 bases short and J 3 bases short, with 16 bases between. The V gene's germline CDR1 is MNHNS and CDR2 SASEGT. The CDR3 is 15 residues long. The CDR3 protein is CASSFPGGQKETQYF. For the CDR3, the DNA is TGTGCCAGCAGTTTCCCCGGGGGACAAAAAGAGACCCAGTACTTC.

This clonotype was counted a few times. CDR3 bases: TGTGCCAGCAGCCACGGGGGGAGACCTAAGAACACTGAAGCTTTCTTT. Translating gives CASSHGGRPKNTEAFF. The chain joins TRBV6-6 to TRBJ1-1, with D possibly matching TRBD1 (5 bases). The CDR3 totals 16 residues. Germline V gene lookup returns CDR1 MNHNY and CDR2 SVGAGI (reference sequence). V was shortened by 6 bases and J by 1 base, with 18 bases between the two germline ends.

The chain couples TRBV4-1 to TRBJ2-3; 10 bases fit TRBD1. The CDR3 length is 16 residues. Germline V gene data show CDR1 as MGHRA and CDR2 as YSYEKL. The trim removed 5 bases at V and 3 bases at J, leaving 8 bases unmatched. Written as DNA, the CDR3 is TGCGCCAGCAGCGCCCCTGACAGGGGGCTTACAGATACGCAGTATTTT. It codes for CASSAPDRGLTDTQYF.

This clonotype has just a few counts. The chain couples TRBV20-1 to TRBJ1-1; the D gene is possibly TRBD1 (6 bases). This CDR3 comprises 15 residues. V lost 6 bases and J lost 4, with 21 bases in between. The germline V gene has CDR1 DFQATT and CDR2 SNEGSKA (reference sequence). Here the CDR3 reads CSAPEGGAWATEAFF. The CDR3 region has the DNA TGCAGTGCCCCAGAGGGGGGCGCGTGGGCCACTGAAGCTTTCTTT.

This clonotype was detected a few times. V usage is TRBV3-1 and J usage is TRBJ1-6; possibly TRBD1 for D (5 bases). CDR1 is LGHDT, CDR2 YNNKEL, per germline (reference sequence). CDR3 size: 14 residues. The V and J ends lost 4 bases and 6 bases respectively, with 10 bases between them. Written as DNA, the CDR3 is TGTGCCAGCAGCCGAGACAGATTTAATTCACCCCTCCACTTT. Translated, it gives CASSRDRFNSPLHF.

The chain joins TRBV4-2 to TRBJ1-5, with D possibly matching TRBD1 (5 bases). Germline V lookup: CDR1 LGHNA, CDR2 YNFKEQ. The V end lost 1 base, the J end lost 0 bases, and 13 bases lay between the germline ends. This CDR3 is 17 amino acids long. The DNA of the CDR3 is TGTGCCAGCAGCCAAGTCGGGGGGACGGATAGCAATCAGCCCCAGCATTTT. This gives the protein CASSQVGGTDSNQPQHF.

The rearrangement uses TRBV4-2 and TRBJ2-7; D could derive from TRBD1 or TRBD2 (6 bases each). CDR1 is LGHNA and CDR2 is YNFKEQ in the germline V gene. The V end was cut by 4 bases, the J end by 4 bases, with 14 bases between. The CDR3 has 14 amino acids. DNA for the CDR3: TGTGCCAGCAGCCCGGGGGCCGGGATATACGAGCAGTACTTC. As protein: CASSPGAGIYEQYF.

The chain recombines TRBV20-1 with TRBJ1-5, with D unclear. The germline V and J ends were trimmed by 3 bases and 7 bases, with 10 bases remaining between them. CDR1 DFQATT and CDR2 SNEGSKA come from the germline V gene (reference sequence). The CDR3 loop spans 12 amino acids. The CDR3 protein is CSASPGQQPQHF. In DNA form, the CDR3 reads TGCAGTGCTAGTCCCGGGCAACAGCCCCAGCATTTT.

This clonotype came up a few times. V is TRBV4-2 and J is TRBJ2-7; a possible D gene is TRBD1 (6 bases). Germline V gives CDR1 LGHNA, CDR2 YNFKEQ. V shed 0 bases and J shed 0 bases, with 9 bases lying between them. The length of the CDR3 is 15 residues. As DNA, the CDR3 is TGTGCCAGCAGCCAAGAGGGGGCTAGCTCCTACGAGCAGTACTTC. It yields the protein CASSQEGASSYEQYF.